This TCR beta chain was identified during a study of T cells in Graves' hyperthyroidism and ophthalmopathy. Study-level points and caveats: Among clonotypes expanded in thyroid above 0.001, most were also found in blood. In validation, the model predicted ophthalmopathy. These predictions came a median roughly 7.1 months before onset.

TCR beta CDR3 region amplification was performed from RNA transcripts. During a first-round RT-PCR of the TCR CDR3, the HTBI primer set was used. Each CDR3 protein gets one entry after TCRdb re-called the multiplex PCR reads with MiXCR. The sample has about 320,000 distinct CDR3 sequences; 15% to 20% are singletons. The sample holds many counts of this clonotype. The antigen is not known. One end of the junction does not line up with germline, which may come from a read error. PBMCs were obtained from about 9.9 ml fresh peripheral blood. Germline loops: CDR1 SGHRS, CDR2 YFSETQ. CDR3 length: 14 amino acids.

V is TRBV5-1 and J is TRBJ1-3; a possible D gene is TRBD1 (6 bases). The sequenced sample consisted of blood. The receptor's source is a man aged 30-40 years with Graves' hyperthyroidism. The CDR3 reads CASSLDSSGNTIYF. In DNA form, the CDR3 reads TGTGCCAGCAGCTTGGACAGCTCTGGAAACACCATATATTTT.